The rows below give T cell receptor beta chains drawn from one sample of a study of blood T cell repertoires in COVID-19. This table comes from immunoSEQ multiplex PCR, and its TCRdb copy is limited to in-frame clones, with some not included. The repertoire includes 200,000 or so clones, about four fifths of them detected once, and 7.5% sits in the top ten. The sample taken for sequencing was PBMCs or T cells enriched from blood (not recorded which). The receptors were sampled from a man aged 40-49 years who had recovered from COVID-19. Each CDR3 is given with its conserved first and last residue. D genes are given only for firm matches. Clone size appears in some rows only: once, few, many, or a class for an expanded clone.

CDR3 DNA: TGTGCCAGCAGCCATCTAGGAGACCCAACCTACGAGCAGTACTTC
CDR3 protein: CASSHLGDPTYEQYF
V gene: TRBV4-2
clone size: -
J gene: TRBJ2-7
D gene: -

CDR3 DNA: TGTGCCAGCAGCTTAGTTGTGAGCTCTGGAAACACCATATATTTT
CDR3 protein: CASSLVVSSGNTIYF
V gene: TRBV7-2
clone size: few
J gene: TRBJ1-3
D gene: -

CDR3 DNA: TGCGCCAGCAGCTCGTGGACTAGCGGGGACACAGATACGCAGTATTTT
CDR3 protein: CASSSWTSGDTDTQYF
V gene: TRBV5-1
clone size: once
J gene: TRBJ2-3
D gene: TRBD2

CDR3 DNA: TGTGCCAGCAAGCTAGCGGGGCATACCTACGAGCAGTACTTC
CDR3 protein: CASKLAGHTYEQYF
V gene: TRBV27
clone size: -
J gene: TRBJ2-7
D gene: TRBD2

CDR3 DNA: TGTGCCAGCAGCGGAACAACAGGTAGCTCCTACAATGAGCAGTTCTTC
CDR3 protein: CASSGTTGSSYNEQFF
V gene: TRBV9
clone size: -
J gene: TRBJ2-1
D gene: -

CDR3 DNA: TGTGCCAGCAGCCAAGAGAAAGGGGCTGGCAATCAGCCCCAGCATTTT
CDR3 protein: CASSQEKGAGNQPQHF
V gene: TRBV4-2
clone size: few
J gene: TRBJ1-5
D gene: -

CDR3 DNA: TGTGCCAGCAGCTTGGAACAGAACACCGGGGAGCTGTTTTTT
CDR3 protein: CASSLEQNTGELFF
V gene: TRBV5-4
clone size: -
J gene: TRBJ2-2
D gene: -

CDR3 DNA: TGTGCCAGCAGTGAGGAAGGGGTAAGCGGCTACACCTTC
CDR3 protein: CASSEEGVSGYTF
V gene: TRBV25-1
clone size: -
J gene: TRBJ1-2
D gene: -

CDR3 DNA: TGTGCCAGCAGCCCGGACAGGAACGATAACTATGGCTACACCTTC
CDR3 protein: CASSPDRNDNYGYTF
V gene: TRBV7-2
clone size: -
J gene: TRBJ1-2
D gene: TRBD1

CDR3 DNA: TGTGCCAGCAGCTTGGCGGGGGGAGACCCGATGGGGGAGACCCAGTACTTC
CDR3 protein: CASSLAGGDPMGETQYF
V gene: TRBV5-6
clone size: -
J gene: TRBJ2-5
D gene: TRBD2

CDR3 DNA: TGTGCCAGCAGTTCGCCAAACGAACTTTATAGCAATCAGCCCCAGCATTTT
CDR3 protein: CASSSPNELYSNQPQHF
V gene: TRBV28
clone size: few
J gene: TRBJ1-5
D gene: -

CDR3 DNA: TGTGCCAGCAGTGGCGACAGGGACCGGGGTCAGCCCCAGCATTTT
CDR3 protein: CASSGDRDRGQPQHF
V gene: TRBV6-2/TRBV6-3
clone size: -
J gene: TRBJ1-5
D gene: TRBD1

CDR3 DNA: TGTGCCAGCAGCTTTACAGGGTCGGCTTCCTACGAGCAGTACTTC
CDR3 protein: CASSFTGSASYEQYF
V gene: TRBV11-2
clone size: -
J gene: TRBJ2-7
D gene: -

CDR3 DNA: TGTGCCAGCAAACAGGGACCCTCCTACGAGCAGTACTTC
CDR3 protein: CASKQGPSYEQYF
V gene: TRBV28
clone size: -
J gene: TRBJ2-7
D gene: -

CDR3 DNA: TGTGCCAGCTCACCACCGTGGGAGGCGGACACCGGGGAGCTGTTTTTT
CDR3 protein: CASSPPWEADTGELFF
V gene: TRBV18
clone size: few
J gene: TRBJ2-2
D gene: -

CDR3 DNA: TGTGCCATCAGTGAGGGAGCAGATACGCAGTATTTT
CDR3 protein: CAISEGADTQYF
V gene: TRBV10-3
clone size: -
J gene: TRBJ2-3
D gene: -

CDR3 DNA: TGTGCCAGCAGCTTTAGGGAAGGGAAGGGGGACAATCAGCCCCAGCATTTT
CDR3 protein: CASSFREGKGDNQPQHF
V gene: TRBV5-8
clone size: -
J gene: TRBJ1-5
D gene: -

CDR3 DNA: TGTGCCAGCAACCCCAGCGGGGGGGCCAATGAGCAGTTCTTC
CDR3 protein: CASNPSGGANEQFF
V gene: TRBV9
clone size: -
J gene: TRBJ2-1
D gene: TRBD2

CDR3 DNA: TGTGCCAGCAGCGTTAACTACGAGCAGTACTTC
CDR3 protein: CASSVNYEQYF
V gene: TRBV7-9
clone size: -
J gene: TRBJ2-7
D gene: -

CDR3 DNA: TGTGCCAGCAGGAGGCAGCTTGCAACTAATGAAAAACTGTTTTTT
CDR3 protein: CASRRQLATNEKLFF
V gene: TRBV27
clone size: -
J gene: TRBJ1-4
D gene: -

CDR3 DNA: TGTGCCCCGCCACCCAAGGGGGCAGATACGCAGTATTTT
CDR3 protein: CAPPPKGADTQYF
V gene: TRBV24-1
clone size: -
J gene: TRBJ2-3
D gene: -

CDR3 DNA: TGCGCCAGCAGCGAGACTAACAAACCGAACACCATATATTTT
CDR3 protein: CASSETNKPNTIYF
V gene: TRBV5-1
clone size: -
J gene: TRBJ1-3
D gene: -

CDR3 DNA: TGCGCCAGCAGCTGGCTAGCGGGGAGCTACGAGCAGTACTTC
CDR3 protein: CASSWLAGSYEQYF
V gene: TRBV5-1
clone size: -
J gene: TRBJ2-7
D gene: TRBD2

CDR3 DNA: TGCGCCAGCAGCCAACAGCCCCCGTTCGGAAAACTGTTTTTT
CDR3 protein: CASSQQPPFGKLFF
V gene: TRBV10-2
clone size: -
J gene: TRBJ1-4
D gene: -

CDR3 DNA: TGTGCCAGCAGCTCGGGCACTGAAGCTTTCTTT
CDR3 protein: CASSSGTEAFF
V gene: TRBV6-5
clone size: -
J gene: TRBJ1-1
D gene: -

CDR3 DNA: TGTGCCAGCAGCGACCAGGAGAACACTGAAGCTTTCTTT
CDR3 protein: CASSDQENTEAFF
V gene: TRBV6-6
clone size: -
J gene: TRBJ1-1
D gene: -

CDR3 DNA: TGTGCCACCGGGCGGGGGACCTACGAGCAGTACTTC
CDR3 protein: CATGRGTYEQYF
V gene: TRBV10-3
clone size: few
J gene: TRBJ2-7
D gene: TRBD2

CDR3 DNA: TGTGCCAGCAGCTTCGGACAGGCGGCGGAGCAGTACTTC
CDR3 protein: CASSFGQAAEQYF
V gene: TRBV7-3
clone size: -
J gene: TRBJ2-7
D gene: TRBD1

CDR3 DNA: TGTGCCAGCAGTTACGTGTCAGGGTACCCTTTCTACGAGCAGTACTTC
CDR3 protein: CASSYVSGYPFYEQYF
V gene: TRBV6-2/TRBV6-3
clone size: -
J gene: TRBJ2-7
D gene: -

CDR3 DNA: TGTGCCAGCAATGAGGGACTACCCACAGATACGCAGTATTTT
CDR3 protein: CASNEGLPTDTQYF
V gene: TRBV7-2
clone size: -
J gene: TRBJ2-3
D gene: TRBD2

CDR3 DNA: TGCGCCAGCAGCCAAGCCGAGCGGCGCACAGATACGCAGTATTTT
CDR3 protein: CASSQAERRTDTQYF
V gene: TRBV4-1
clone size: -
J gene: TRBJ2-3
D gene: -

CDR3 DNA: TGTGCCAGTAGCCCACAGGGTTCCTACGAGCAGTACTTC
CDR3 protein: CASSPQGSYEQYF
V gene: TRBV19
clone size: -
J gene: TRBJ2-7
D gene: -

CDR3 DNA: TGTGCCACCAGCGGGTACAGGGGGAAAGGTGAAAAACTGTTTTTT
CDR3 protein: CATSGYRGKGEKLFF
V gene: TRBV15
clone size: -
J gene: TRBJ1-4
D gene: TRBD1

CDR3 DNA: TGTGCCAGCAGCTTAGAGACTAGCAATGAGCAGTTCTTC
CDR3 protein: CASSLETSNEQFF
V gene: TRBV7-8
clone size: -
J gene: TRBJ2-1
D gene: -

CDR3 DNA: TGTGCCAGCAGCGTACAAGCGGGGACCTACAATGAGCAGTTCTTC
CDR3 protein: CASSVQAGTYNEQFF
V gene: TRBV9
clone size: -
J gene: TRBJ2-1
D gene: TRBD2

CDR3 DNA: TGCAGTGCTAGTGACGCTTGGGGGCCAGGAAACACCATATATTTT
CDR3 protein: CSASDAWGPGNTIYF
V gene: TRBV20-1
clone size: -
J gene: TRBJ1-3
D gene: -

CDR3 DNA: TGTGCCAGTAGTATTCCCAGGGGCGAGCAGTACTTC
CDR3 protein: CASSIPRGEQYF
V gene: TRBV19
clone size: -
J gene: TRBJ2-7
D gene: -

CDR3 DNA: TGTGCCAGTGCACTAGCGGTTCTCACAGATACGCAGTATTTT
CDR3 protein: CASALAVLTDTQYF
V gene: TRBV6-5
clone size: -
J gene: TRBJ2-3
D gene: TRBD2

CDR3 DNA: TGTGCCAGCAGTTACCGAAACTTATATCAGCCCCAGCATTTT
CDR3 protein: CASSYRNLYQPQHF
V gene: TRBV6-2/TRBV6-3
clone size: -
J gene: TRBJ1-5
D gene: -

CDR3 DNA: TGCAGCGCTAGCACAGGGACTACCGAGGTCGAGCAGTACTTC
CDR3 protein: CSASTGTTEVEQYF
V gene: TRBV29-1
clone size: -
J gene: TRBJ2-7
D gene: -

CDR3 DNA: TGTGCCAGCTCACCGCTTTACTTGGGACAGGGGATGAACACTGAAGCTTTCTTT
CDR3 protein: CASSPLYLGQGMNTEAFF
V gene: TRBV18
clone size: -
J gene: TRBJ1-1
D gene: TRBD1

CDR3 DNA: TGTGCCAGCAGCCCGATACAGGGTTCTGGAAACACCATATATTTT
CDR3 protein: CASSPIQGSGNTIYF
V gene: TRBV7-6
clone size: many
J gene: TRBJ1-3
D gene: -

CDR3 DNA: TGTGCCAGCAGCGTAGAAAGTCCCCGGGGCACCGGGGAGCTGTTTTTT
CDR3 protein: CASSVESPRGTGELFF
V gene: TRBV9
clone size: few
J gene: TRBJ2-2
D gene: -